The text below deals with one T cell receptor beta chain. The sample comes from a study of T cell changes during pregnancy in multiple sclerosis. Profiling relied on immunoSEQ multiplex PCR, and the TCRdb table lists in-frame clones only, not all of them. The sample shows approximately 100,000 clones, about 91% of them seen only once. The clonotype originates from a female donor with multiple sclerosis, enrolled in a pregnancy study. The input for sequencing was peripheral blood, taken in the second trimester of pregnancy.

The CDR3 is CASSYADRVVGTIYF. In nucleotides, the CDR3 is TGTGCCAGCAGTTACGCGGACAGGGTAGTGGGCACCATATATTTT. The rearrangement uses TRBV6-6 and TRBJ1-3, with 8 positions matching TRBD1. The CDR3 extends over 15 amino acids. Germline V gene lookup returns CDR1 MNHNY and CDR2 SVGAGI (reference sequence). The ends lost 2 bases at V and 9 bases at J; junction bases unmatched: 9.